This TCR beta chain was profiled in a study of blood T cell repertoires in COVID-19. Study context: Sites in the United States, Italy and Spain provided acute and convalescent COVID-19 samples. From T cells, B-cell-depleted T cells, or PBMCs came the material, which was cDNA or gDNA.

Original methodology: Reference gene primer amplification yielded estimated nucleated cell counts. Method: immunoSEQ multiplex PCR; TCRdb's copy keeps in-frame clones and lacks some. That table supplies the V and J calls and clone size; D and trimming were determined from the DNA. Here the sample spans roughly 280,000 clones, around 90% being singletons. The V segment lost 4 bases and the J segment 7 bases; nucleotides outside the gene matches: 10. The CDR3 runs 16 residues. Germline CDR1 KGHSH, CDR2 LQKENI. Sequences were obtained from peripheral blood. The gene calls are TRBV18 and TRBJ2-2; the match to TRBD1 covers 9 bases. The sequence derives from a man aged 45 to 65 with acute or convalescent COVID-19. CDR3 sequence: CASSQRTGEIVGELFF. CDR3 nucleotides: TGTGCCAGCTCACAGAGGACAGGGGAGATTGTCGGGGAGCTGTTTTTT.